Below, one TCR beta chain is given with its context. What it recognizes is unknown. This entry comes from a study of OX40 agonist ivuxolimab in advanced cancers. Study-wide points: On average, CD8+ T cells had more expanded clones than CD4+.

The CDR3 is made up of 14 amino acids. The germline V gene has CDR1 MDHEN and CDR2 SYDVKM. Trimming removed 2 bases from V and 5 bases from J, with 10 bases in between. Sequencing used immunoSEQ multiplex PCR; TCRdb keeps in-frame clones, though not all of them. The sample shows tens of thousands of clones, 87% of them seen only once. This receptor was taken from an adult with an advanced solid tumor such as melanoma, head and neck, liver or kidney cancer. V is TRBV28 and J is TRBJ1-5; no clear D gene. Sequences were derived from CD4+ or CD8+ T cells sorted from blood, sampled in a trial of the OX40 agonist ivuxolimab. In DNA form, the CDR3 reads TGTGCCAGCAGTTTAGTCAGGTCGGATCAGCCCCAGCATTTT. It is translated as CASSLVRSDQPQHF.